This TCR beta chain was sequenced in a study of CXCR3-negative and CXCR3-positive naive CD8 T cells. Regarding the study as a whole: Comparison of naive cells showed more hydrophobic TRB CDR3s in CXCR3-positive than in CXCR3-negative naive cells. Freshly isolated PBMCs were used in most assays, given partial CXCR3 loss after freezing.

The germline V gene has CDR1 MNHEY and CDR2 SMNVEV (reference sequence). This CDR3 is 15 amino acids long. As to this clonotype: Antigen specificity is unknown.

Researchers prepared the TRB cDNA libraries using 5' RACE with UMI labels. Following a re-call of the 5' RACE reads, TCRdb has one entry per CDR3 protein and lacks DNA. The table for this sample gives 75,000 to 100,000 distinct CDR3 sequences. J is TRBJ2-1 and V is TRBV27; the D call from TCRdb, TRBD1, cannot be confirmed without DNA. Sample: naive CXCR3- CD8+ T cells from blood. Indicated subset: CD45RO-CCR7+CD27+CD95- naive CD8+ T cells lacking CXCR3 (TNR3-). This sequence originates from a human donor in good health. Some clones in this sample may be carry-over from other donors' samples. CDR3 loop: CASRLGQALYNEQFF.